This T cell receptor (beta chain) emerged from a study of shared clonotypes between healthy human individuals. Study-wide points: Between several donors, naive CD4 clonotypes were shared at a level of about 5%.

As regards this clone: Antigen unknown.

Assay used: immunoSEQ multiplex PCR; TCRdb lists only in-frame clones, some missing. There are around 2.1 million clones in the sample; roughly 95% occur only once, and less than 0.15% lies in the top ten. Germline-derived CDR1 and CDR2 are LNHDA and SQIVND (reference sequence). The junction had 4 bases not matched to a gene; V was cut back by 2 bases and J by 2 bases. The CDR3 sequence is 15 residues long. The TCR sequence derives from a man between 18 and 35 years old in good health. V usage is TRBV19 and J usage is TRBJ2-3, with 7 bases aligning to TRBD1. Source material: naive CD4+ T cells sorted from blood. The subset: CD45RA+ positively selected. The CDR3 loop is CASSIRTGNTDTQYF. In DNA, the CDR3 is TGTGCCAGTAGTATAAGGACAGGAAACACAGATACGCAGTATTTT.